The 8 T cell receptor beta chains presented below share a single source sample, sequenced in a study of shared clonotypes between healthy human individuals. TCRdb keeps only in-frame clones here, not all; method: immunoSEQ multiplex PCR. The sample comprises around 370,000 clones, around 96% of which are singletons, and around 0.3% rests with the top ten. Sequencing was carried out using memory CD8+ T cells sorted from blood. Subset reported: CD45RO+ cells pooled with CCR7-negative TemRA cells. These receptors originate from a young man in good health.

V and J are TRBV25-1 and TRBJ1-2, with unresolved D. The V gene lost 8 bases and the J gene lost 4 bases, with 17 bases spanning the gap. CDR3 length: 14 residues. The germline gives CDR1 MGHDK, CDR2 SYGVNS. CDR3 region: CASLDGRDPYGYTF. The DNA of the CDR3 is TGTGCCAGCCTGGACGGACGCGACCCCTATGGCTACACCTTC.

This chain connects TRBV5-1 to TRBJ2-5, with D maybe TRBD1 (6 bases). V shed 2 bases and J shed 5 bases, with 13 bases lying between them. This CDR3 has 14 residues. Germline loops: CDR1 SGHRS, CDR2 YFSETQ. The chain's CDR3 is CASSLQGNEETQYF. Here the CDR3 DNA reads TGCGCCAGCAGCTTACAGGGAAACGAGGAGACCCAGTACTTC.

The gene calls are TRBV7-9 and TRBJ1-1; 9 bases fit TRBD1. This CDR3 contains 16 residues. Trimming cost V 5 bases and J 3 bases; bases outside gene matches: 10. Germline V gives CDR1 SEHNR, CDR2 FQNEAQ (reference sequence). As DNA, the CDR3 is TGTGCCAGCAGCCAAACAGGGGGCTGGAGGGACACTGAAGCTTTCTTT. This translates into CASSQTGGWRDTEAFF. Full variable domain (rest looked up from reference TRBV7-9 and TRBJ1-1): DTGVSQNPRHKITKRGQNVTFRCDPISEHNRLYWYRQTLGQGPEFLTYFQNEAQLEKSRLLSDRFSAERPKGSFSTLEIQRTEQGDSAMYLCASSQTGGWRDTEAFFGQGTRLTVV.

The gene calls are TRBV28 and TRBJ2-7, with TRBD1 matching over 7 bases. This CDR3 is 16 amino acids long. Unmatched junction bases numbered 14, after V lost 5 bases and J lost 4 bases. Looked up from germline, CDR1 is MDHEN and CDR2 is SYDVKM. The CDR3 spells CASSDNKRGHWYEQYF. CDR3 in DNA: TGTGCCAGCAGTGATAACAAAAGGGGGCATTGGTACGAGCAGTACTTC.

This sequence joins TRBV9 and TRBJ2-5, with TRBD1 matching over 9 bases. Trimming removed 3 bases from V and 4 bases from J; junction bases left unmatched: 7. Germline assignment: CDR1 SGDLS and CDR2 YYNGEE. This CDR3 has 15 amino acids. The DNA for the CDR3 is TGTGCCAGCAGCGCGACAGGGGGGAAGGGAGAGACCCAGTACTTC. Its protein is CASSATGGKGETQYF.

This chain links TRBV14 with TRBJ2-4, with TRBD1 matching over 9 bases. Per the germline V gene, CDR1 is SGHDN and CDR2 is FVKESK. The CDR3 length is 17 residues. V was pared by 4 bases and J by 5 bases, with 12 bases of the junction left unmatched. The CDR3 reads CASSLLTPGQGQNIQYF. The CDR3 DNA is TGTGCCAGCAGCCTACTAACACCGGGACAGGGCCAAAACATTCAGTACTTC.

The chain links TRBV30 to TRBJ1-3; D might be TRBD1 (6 bases). V dropped 7 bases and J dropped 0 bases, with 16 bases sitting between them. The CDR3 totals 15 residues. Per the germline V gene, CDR1 is GTSNPN and CDR2 is SVGIG (reference sequence). CDR3 DNA sequence: TGTGCCTCTCGCTCAGGGGCAAGCTCTGGAAACACCATATATTTT. Protein product: CASRSGASSGNTIYF.

The chain combines TRBV2 with TRBJ2-5; the D call may be TRBD1 or TRBD2 (5 bases each). CDR1 is SNHLY, CDR2 FYNNEI, per germline. V was trimmed by 7 bases and J by 6 bases, leaving 18 bases between them. The CDR3 has 14 residues. The CDR3 region is CASKVDSGEKTQYF. CDR3 in DNA: TGTGCCAGCAAGGTCGACAGTGGGGAGAAGACCCAGTACTTC.